The clone carrying this T cell receptor beta chain was recorded only once. The data were obtained in a study of shared clonotypes between healthy human individuals. The trim removed 6 bases at V and 5 bases at J, leaving 8 bases unmatched. Germline V gene data show CDR1 as ENHRY and CDR2 as SYGVKD. CDR3 size: 16 residues. Libraries were prepared by immunoSEQ multiplex PCR; TCRdb keeps only in-frame clonotypes and omits some of them. This table has 2 million to 2.5 million clones, 85% to 95% appearing once. CD8 cells classed as naive were CD45RO-negative and positively selected for CCR7, excluding terminally differentiated effector memory CD45RA+ cells.

The sample was naive CD8+ T cells sorted from blood. The rearrangement links TRBV10-3 to TRBJ2-4; TRBD1 agrees at 12 bases. This TCR was recovered from a young man in good health. As DNA, the CDR3 is TGTGCCATCAGCTCCGGGACAGGGGGCTTGGAAAACATTCAGTACTTC. It is translated as CAISSGTGGLENIQYF.